This T cell receptor beta chain derives from a study of T-cell reconstitution after alpha-beta-depleted transplantation in children. Germline assignment: CDR1 SGHVS and CDR2 FNYEAQ. There are 17 residues in the CDR3. The V and J ends lost 5 bases and 0 bases, in that order; junction bases with no gene match: 4. Unique molecular identifiers tagged the TCRbeta library. TCRdb used MiXCR to reprocess the PCR reads, holding one entry per CDR3 protein. The sample comprises roughly 670,000 distinct CDR3 sequences, around 12% of which are singletons, and around 0.79% rests with the top ten. This clonotype was seen repeatedly, ten times or more. Its cognate antigen is unknown. Regarding the study as a whole: T-cell counts and diversity at one year post-transplant came mainly from newly produced T cells. In patients about two months after transplant, alpha-beta T cells reportedly arose from several hundred expanded graft clones.

The chain recombines TRBV7-6 with TRBJ2-1; 13 nucleotides align to TRBD2. Sequencing used PBMCs, obtained before TCRalphabeta/CD19-depleted stem cell transplant. This receptor was taken from a girl aged 2 to 10 with congenital amegakaryocytic thrombocytopenia, due to receive a stem cell transplant. The CDR3 loop reads CASSPWTSGSSYNEQFF. The CDR3 DNA follows: TGTGCCAGCAGCCCATGGACTAGCGGGAGCTCCTACAATGAGCAGTTCTTC.